A single TCR beta chain is shown here with its context. No antigen is known for it. The data are from a study of T cells in localized non-small cell lung cancer. The study's findings and limits: Investigators sequenced only a single tumor region, leaving heterogeneity possible.

Clones were read by immunoSEQ multiplex PCR, and TCRdb kept only the in-frame ones, dropping some. The table records 25,000 or so clones, approximately 90% of them present only once. Germline-derived CDR1 and CDR2 are LGHNA and YNFKEQ. This CDR3 comprises 12 residues. After removal of 0 bases from V and 14 bases from J, the junction contained 4 bases not matched to a gene. Sequenced here: PBMCs, sampled before any cancer treatment. This chain links TRBV4-2 with TRBJ2-3; 8 nucleotides match TRBD2. This sequence originates from a man aged 40 to 69 with stage II lung adenocarcinoma. DNA for the CDR3: TGTGCCAGCAGCCAAGATGGCGGGGGGTGGTATTTT. Protein: CASSQDGGGWYF.